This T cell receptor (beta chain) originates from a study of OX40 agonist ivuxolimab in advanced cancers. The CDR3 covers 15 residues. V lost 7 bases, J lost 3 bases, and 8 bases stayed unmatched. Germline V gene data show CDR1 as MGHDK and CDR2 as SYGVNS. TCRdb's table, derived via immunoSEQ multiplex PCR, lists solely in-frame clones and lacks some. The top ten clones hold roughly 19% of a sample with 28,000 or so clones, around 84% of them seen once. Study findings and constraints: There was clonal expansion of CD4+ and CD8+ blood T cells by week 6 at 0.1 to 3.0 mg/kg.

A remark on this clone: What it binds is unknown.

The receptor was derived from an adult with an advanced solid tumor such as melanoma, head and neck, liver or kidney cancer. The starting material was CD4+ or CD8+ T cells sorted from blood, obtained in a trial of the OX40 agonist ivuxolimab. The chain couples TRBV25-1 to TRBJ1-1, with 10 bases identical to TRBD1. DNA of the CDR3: TGTGCCAGCAATTCCTTGGACAGGGGGGACACTGAAGCTTTCTTT. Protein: CASNSLDRGDTEAFF.